The 19 T cell receptor beta chains below all came from one sample that was sequenced in a study of blood T cell repertoires in COVID-19. Data came from immunoSEQ multiplex PCR; TCRdb stores just in-frame clones and leaves some out. Seen here are under 200,000 clones, 87% observed once, and the top ten hold roughly 7.3%. Sequencing used PBMCs or T cells enriched from blood (not recorded which). These receptors were collected from a woman in her forties or fifties who had recovered from COVID-19.

The chain couples TRBV4-3 to TRBJ2-1; 12 positions match TRBD2. This CDR3 has 18 residues. In germline, CDR1 is LGHNA, CDR2 YSLEER. Trimming took 3 bases from V and 5 from J; bases not matched to a gene: 11. The CDR3 spells CASSHSLGLAGGNNEQFF. CDR3 sequence (DNA): TGCGCCAGCAGCCATTCATTGGGGCTAGCGGGAGGGAACAATGAGCAGTTCTTC.

V usage is TRBV5-1 and J usage is TRBJ2-1; D uncertain. CDR1 is SGHRS, CDR2 YFSETQ, per germline. The V end lost 0 bases, the J end lost 0 bases, and 7 bases lay between the germline ends. This CDR3 is built from 15 residues. This CDR3 reads CASSLDAVSYNEQFF. The CDR3 DNA follows: TGCGCCAGCAGCTTGGATGCGGTCTCCTACAATGAGCAGTTCTTC.

J is TRBJ1-1 and V is TRBV9; D possibly corresponds to TRBD1 (6 bases). The CDR3 length is 14 residues. In germline, CDR1 is SGDLS, CDR2 YYNGEE. V shed 3 bases and J shed 1 base, with 10 bases lying between them. The CDR3: CASSAQTGNTEAFF. In nucleotides, the CDR3 is TGTGCCAGCAGCGCTCAGACAGGGAACACTGAAGCTTTCTTT.

This clone has only one observation. J is TRBJ2-2 and V is TRBV4-3, with D unclear. Germline lookup yields CDR1 LGHNA and CDR2 YSLEER. The CDR3 loop spans 15 amino acids. Between the trimmed V and J ends, which lost 0 bases and 7 bases, there was a span of 12 bases. CDR3 sequence: CASSQDRGSGGELFF. DNA of the CDR3: TGCGCCAGCAGCCAAGATAGAGGTTCTGGCGGGGAGCTGTTTTTT.

This chain links TRBV19 with TRBJ2-1; TRBD2 agrees at 7 bases. Germline loops: CDR1 LNHDA, CDR2 SQIVND (reference sequence). The CDR3 consists of 15 residues. V dropped 6 bases and J dropped 0; count of bases not matched to a gene: 5. Here the CDR3 reads CASSASGSSYNEQFF. CDR3 bases: TGTGCCAGTAGCGCTAGCGGTAGCTCCTACAATGAGCAGTTCTTC. Combining the CDR3 with reference TRBV19 and TRBJ2-1 gives the whole variable domain DGGITQSPKYLFRKEGQNVTLSCEQNLNHDAMYWYRQDPGQGLRLIYYSQIVNDFQKGDIAEGYSVSREKKESFPLTVTSAQKNPTAFYLCASSASGSSYNEQFFGPGTRLTVL.

The genes are TRBV30 and TRBJ2-7; TRBD1 matches 7 bases. The length of the CDR3 is 14 residues. V was pared by 2 bases and J by 6 bases, with 10 bases of the junction left unmatched. Germline V lookup: CDR1 GTSNPN, CDR2 SVGIG (reference sequence). Written as DNA, the CDR3 is TGTGCCTGGAGTTATTCGACAGGGTACTCCGAGCAGTACTTC. Protein sequence: CAWSYSTGYSEQYF.

The J gene is TRBJ1-2, the V gene TRBV28; 8 nucleotides line up with TRBD1. The CDR3 spans 15 residues. Germline V CDR1 and CDR2: MDHEN, SYDVKM. J lost 4 bases, V lost 7 bases, and 11 bases had no gene match. The CDR3 here is CASKNRGVRTYGYTF. In nucleotides, the CDR3 is TGTGCCAGCAAGAACAGGGGGGTCCGTACCTATGGCTACACCTTC.

The chain combines TRBV18 with TRBJ1-2; D may be TRBD1 (5 bases). Trimming pared 2 bases from V and 8 bases from J, leaving 21 bases between. CDR3 length equals 16 residues. Germline-derived CDR1 and CDR2 are KGHSH and LQKENI. For the CDR3, the DNA is TGTGCCAGCTCACCAGGGGGGGTTCGTGAGCTAAACGGCTACACCTTC. It specifies CASSPGGVRELNGYTF.

Remarks on this clone: The sample carries other DNA sequences with the same CDR3. This chain uses TRBV19 with TRBJ2-7; 10 bases map to TRBD1. This CDR3 comprises 15 residues. V shed 1 base, J shed 4 bases, and the junction held 4 bases outside the gene matches. CDR1 and CDR2 (germline): LNHDA, SQIVND (reference sequence). The CDR3 DNA follows: TGTGCCAGTAGTATAGGTGGGACAGGGGCGTACGAGCAGTACTTC. It specifies CASSIGGTGAYEQYF.

The chain recombines TRBV11-3 with TRBJ1-4; no clear D. The length of the CDR3 is 14 residues. Germline CDR1 is SGHNT and CDR2 is YENEEA. V shed 5 bases and J shed 2 bases, with 9 bases lying between them. As DNA, the CDR3 is TGTGCCAGCAGCCCCCTTGTGACTAATGAAAAACTGTTTTTT. Translating it yields CASSPLVTNEKLFF. The whole variable domain, filled in from reference TRBV11-3 and TRBJ1-4, reads EAGVVQSPRYKIIEKKQPVAFWCNPISGHNTLYWYLQNLGQGPELLIRYENEEAVDDSQLPKDRFSAERLKGVDSTLKIQPAELGDSAVYLCASSPLVTNEKLFFGSGTQLSVL.

This chain uses TRBV27 with TRBJ2-1; 10 nucleotides agree with TRBD2. The CDR3 is 16 amino acids. From germline, CDR1 is MNHEY and CDR2 SMNVEV (reference sequence). After removal of 3 bases from V and 2 bases from J, the junction contained 4 bases not matched to a gene. This CDR3 reads CASSFLTSGTYNEQFF. DNA of the CDR3: TGTGCCAGCAGTTTTCTAACTAGCGGGACCTACAATGAGCAGTTCTTC.

The chain uses TRBV5-1 and TRBJ1-3; 7 bases align to TRBD1. After removal of 2 bases from V and 0 bases from J, the junction contained 2 bases not matched to a gene. This CDR3 contains 15 residues. Germline V lookup: CDR1 SGHRS, CDR2 YFSETQ. For the CDR3, the DNA is TGCGCCAGCAGCTTCCAGGGGGGCTCTGGAAACACCATATATTTT. This codes for CASSFQGGSGNTIYF.

The J gene is TRBJ2-1, the V gene TRBV13, with 8 bases lining up with TRBD2. V shed 1 base and J 5 bases; nucleotides not matched to a gene: 7. The CDR3 runs to 16 residues. Looked up from germline, CDR1 is PRHDT and CDR2 is FYEKMQ (reference sequence). The CDR3 here is CASSLVGTSGDNEQFF. CDR3 DNA: TGTGCCAGCAGCTTAGTGGGTACTAGCGGAGACAATGAGCAGTTCTTC.

CDR3 amino acids: CASSPGFRREMGNEQFF. CDR3 sequence (DNA): TGCGCCAGCAGCCCAGGGTTTCGGCGGGAGATGGGCAATGAGCAGTTCTTC. The chain links TRBV4-1 to TRBJ2-1, with 7 bases matching TRBD2. V shed 4 bases and J 6 bases; nucleotides not matched to a gene: 15. There are 17 residues in the CDR3. CDR1 and CDR2 from the germline V gene are MGHRA and YSYEKL.

The chain joins TRBV2 to TRBJ1-6; no reliable D call. Per the germline V gene, CDR1 is SNHLY and CDR2 is FYNNEI. Trimming pared 6 bases from V and 0 bases from J, leaving 3 bases between. The CDR3 sequence is 13 residues long. The CDR3 loop is CASSSSYNSPLHF. The CDR3 DNA follows: TGTGCCAGCAGCTCCTCCTATAATTCACCCCTCCACTTT.

The chain couples TRBV11-2 to TRBJ2-1; 7 nucleotides match TRBD1. Germline V CDR1 and CDR2: SGHAT, FQNNGV. The CDR3 extends over 16 amino acids. V gave up 3 bases and J gave up 4 bases; unmatched junction bases: 9. CDR3 in DNA: TGTGCCAGCAGCTTTGACACAGGGGACCCATACAATGAGCAGTTCTTC. Translated: CASSFDTGDPYNEQFF.

The chain couples TRBV28 to TRBJ1-1; D is possibly TRBD1 (5 bases). Trimming pared 2 bases from V and 1 base from J, leaving 14 bases between. CDR3 length: 16 amino acids. Germline assignment: CDR1 MDHEN and CDR2 SYDVKM. CDR3 nucleotide sequence: TGTGCCAGCAGTTTAACGCAGGGTCTAAAGAACACTGAAGCTTTCTTT. As protein: CASSLTQGLKNTEAFF.

This clone occurred a few times. V is TRBV7-8 and J is TRBJ2-3; 8 nucleotides line up with TRBD2. CDR1 SGHVS and CDR2 FQNEAQ come from the germline V gene. The V and J ends lost 4 bases and 1 base, in that order; junction bases with no gene match: 4. The length of the CDR3 is 15 residues. CDR3 loop: CASSYREGRTDTQYF. The CDR3 DNA reads as TGTGCCAGCAGCTACCGGGAGGGCCGCACAGATACGCAGTATTTT.

CDR3 loop: CASSGQERNQPQHF. DNA of the CDR3: TGCGCCAGCAGCGGACAGGAACGCAATCAGCCCCAGCATTTT. The chain recombines TRBV10-2 with TRBJ1-5; 7 bases agree with TRBD1. With V trimmed by 6 bases and J by 2 bases, 4 bases remained unmatched. CDR1 WSHSY and CDR2 SAAADI come from the germline V gene. The CDR3 is 14 residues long.